This T cell receptor beta chain was observed in a study of spatial heterogeneity in lung cancer. Study-level points and caveats: How many expanded intratumoral alpha and beta TCRs were present tracked the tumor mutation count, which was a count of nonsynonymous mutations.

One entry per CDR3 protein results from TCRdb running MiXCR on the 5' RACE reads. Among about 3,900 distinct CDR3 sequences listed, roughly 4.3% were seen once. This clonotype came up many times. Antigen: not known. Germline loops: CDR1 SGDLS, CDR2 YYNGEE. The CDR3 contains 17 residues. Trimming stripped 1 base from V and 5 bases from J, with 19 bases between. Time point in this sample: sample taken at primary tumor resection. This TCR was recovered from a male donor with early-stage non-small cell lung cancer. This material consisted of lung tumor tissue, taken at surgery. This chain links TRBV9 with TRBJ2-1; D may correspond to TRBD1 or TRBD2 (5 bases each). DNA for the CDR3: TGTGCCAGCAGCGTAACGGGCCCGGGGCTGGGAAACAATGAGCAGTTCTTC. Translation: CASSVTGPGLGNNEQFF.